This TCR beta chain appears in the sequencing data of a study of T cell repertoires in aging, cancer and after chemotherapy. On the study more broadly: Clear clonal overlap appeared across healthy donor samples taken over several months to years.

Rearranged V-D-J TRB sequences were amplified with a mixed TRB-A/B primer pool. TCRdb reprocessed the multiplex PCR reads via MiXCR and lists one record per CDR3 protein. The sample lists approximately 8,000 distinct CDR3 sequences, roughly 34% occurring once. This clonotype has more than one count but fewer than ten. Antigen specificity is unknown. Between the trimmed V and J ends, which lost 10 bases and 7 bases, there was a span of 2 bases. This CDR3 has 8 residues. Germline CDR1 is MNHEY and CDR2 is SVGAGI. Study conclusions and caveats: Loss of evenness, beyond lost richness, contributed to age-related TCR diversity decline in cancer patients.

TCR beta rearrangements were amplified from peripheral blood genomic DNA. Sequencing was done on a sample of blood. This chain connects TRBV6-5 to TRBJ1-3; no clear D. This TCR derives from a human donor in good health. CDR3 loop: CANNTIYF. In DNA, the CDR3 is TGTGCCAACAACACCATATATTTT.